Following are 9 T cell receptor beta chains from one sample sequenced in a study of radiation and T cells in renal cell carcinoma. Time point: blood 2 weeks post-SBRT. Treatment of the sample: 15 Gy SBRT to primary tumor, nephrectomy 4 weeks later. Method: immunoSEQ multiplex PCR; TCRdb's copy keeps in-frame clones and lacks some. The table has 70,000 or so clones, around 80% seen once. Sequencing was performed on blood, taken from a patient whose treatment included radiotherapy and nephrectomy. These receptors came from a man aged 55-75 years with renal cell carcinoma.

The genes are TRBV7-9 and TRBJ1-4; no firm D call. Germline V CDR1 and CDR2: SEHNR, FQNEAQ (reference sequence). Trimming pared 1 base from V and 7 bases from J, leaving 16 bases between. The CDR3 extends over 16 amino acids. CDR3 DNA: TGTGCCAGCAGCTTAGACGCGACGGGTCTGGGTGAAAAACTGTTTTTT. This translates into CASSLDATGLGEKLFF.

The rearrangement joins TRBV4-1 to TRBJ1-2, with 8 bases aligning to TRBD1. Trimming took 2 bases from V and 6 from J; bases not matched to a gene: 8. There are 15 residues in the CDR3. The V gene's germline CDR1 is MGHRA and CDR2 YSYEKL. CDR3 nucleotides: TGCGCCAGCAGCCAACGACAGGGGAAGGGGGATGGCTACACCTTC. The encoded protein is CASSQRQGKGDGYTF.

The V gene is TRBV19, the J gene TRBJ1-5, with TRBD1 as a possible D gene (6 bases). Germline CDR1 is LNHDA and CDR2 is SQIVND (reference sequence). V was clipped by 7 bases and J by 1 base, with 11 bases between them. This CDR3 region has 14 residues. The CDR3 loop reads CASTGQRSNQPQHF. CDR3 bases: TGTGCCAGTACCGGACAGCGGAGCAATCAGCCCCAGCATTTT.

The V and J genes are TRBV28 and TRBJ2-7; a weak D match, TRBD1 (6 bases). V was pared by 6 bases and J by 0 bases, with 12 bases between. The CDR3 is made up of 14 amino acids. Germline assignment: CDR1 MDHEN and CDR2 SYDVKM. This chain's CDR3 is CASRPLDSSYEQYF. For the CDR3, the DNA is TGTGCCAGCAGACCCCTGGACAGCTCCTACGAGCAGTACTTC.

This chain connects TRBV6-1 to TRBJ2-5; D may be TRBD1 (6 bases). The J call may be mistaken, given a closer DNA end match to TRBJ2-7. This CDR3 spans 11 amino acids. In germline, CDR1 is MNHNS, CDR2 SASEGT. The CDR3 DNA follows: TGTGCCACCTCACAGGGTCACGAGCAGTACTTC. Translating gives CATSQGHEQYF.

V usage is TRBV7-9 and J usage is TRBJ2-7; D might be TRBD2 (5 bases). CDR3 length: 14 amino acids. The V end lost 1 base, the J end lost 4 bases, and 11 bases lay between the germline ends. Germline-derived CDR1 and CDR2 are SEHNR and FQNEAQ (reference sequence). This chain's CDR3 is CASSLDVGVYEQYF. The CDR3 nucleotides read TGTGCCAGCAGCTTAGATGTGGGAGTTTACGAGCAGTACTTC.

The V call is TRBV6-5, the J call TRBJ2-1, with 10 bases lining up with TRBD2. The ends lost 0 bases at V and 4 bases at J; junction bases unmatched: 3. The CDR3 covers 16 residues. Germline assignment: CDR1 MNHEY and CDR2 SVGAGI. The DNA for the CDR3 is TGTGCCAGCAGTTACTCCTCGGGACTAGCGTACAATGAGCAGTTCTTC. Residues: CASSYSSGLAYNEQFF.

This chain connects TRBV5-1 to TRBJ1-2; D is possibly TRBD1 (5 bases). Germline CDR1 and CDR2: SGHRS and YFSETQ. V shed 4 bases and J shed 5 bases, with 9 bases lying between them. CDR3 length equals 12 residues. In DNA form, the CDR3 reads TGCGCCAGCAGCAGGGACCTATATGGCTACACCTTC. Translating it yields CASSRDLYGYTF.

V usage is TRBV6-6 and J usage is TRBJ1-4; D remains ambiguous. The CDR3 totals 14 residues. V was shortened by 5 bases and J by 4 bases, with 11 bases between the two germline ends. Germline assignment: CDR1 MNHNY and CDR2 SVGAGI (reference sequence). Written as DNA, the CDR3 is TGTGCCAGCAGTCTTAATGAGGGTAATGAAAAACTGTTTTTT. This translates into CASSLNEGNEKLFF.